The source of this T cell receptor beta chain is a study of cytomegalovirus exposure and HLA in healthy donors. The study, taken as a whole, reports: About 87% or about 30% of the time was how often most TCR beta V segments were productive, according to an earlier analysis. Researchers reportedly found TCR beta sequences accurately predicted most subjects' HLA-A and HLA-B alleles. Association with HLA alleles at 0.05 false discovery rate was found for 17,000 or so TCR beta sequences in a later analysis.

The PCR was carried out with 60 Vbeta primers and 13 Jbeta primers. Data came from immunoSEQ multiplex PCR; TCRdb stores just in-frame clones and leaves some out. Here the sample spans just over 200,000 clones, under 70% being singletons. V lost 5 bases to trimming and J lost 0 bases; unmatched junction nucleotides: 8. The CDR3 covers 18 residues. Germline assignment: CDR1 SEHNR and CDR2 FQNEAQ (reference sequence). As for this clone: Its target is not known.

The source material was PBMCs. The chain recombines TRBV7-9 with TRBJ2-3, with 13 nucleotides matching TRBD2. The source is a man between 40 and 49 years old in good health and CMV-seropositive. CDR3 sequence reads: CASSKTSGGATSTDTQYF. The CDR3 DNA follows: TGTGCCAGCAGCAAAACTAGCGGGGGGGCTACTAGCACAGATACGCAGTATTTT.